The rows below give T cell receptor beta chains drawn from one sample of a study of T cells in tuberculosis. Assay used: immunoSEQ multiplex PCR; TCRdb lists only in-frame clones, some missing. This repertoire shows some 30,000 clones, roughly 94% found once; its top ten account for approximately 8.2%. What was sequenced was PBMCs. These receptor sequences come from a donor aged 10-35 years with latent tuberculosis or without tuberculosis infection. Each CDR3 is given with its conserved first and last residue. The order of the fields is clone size, V gene, J gene, D gene, CDR3 protein, CDR3 DNA. The D gene is left open where the match is weak. Size is omitted from some rows. Given values are once, few, many or a class for expanded clones.

>.|TRBV7-2|TRBJ1-2|.
CASSLNIETANSNYGYTF
TGTGCCAGCAGCTTAAATATCGAAACAGCAAATTCTAACTATGGCTACACCTTC
>.|TRBV2|TRBJ2-7|.
CASSEAEAEVTYEQYF
TGTGCCAGCAGTGAAGCAGAGGCAGAAGTCACCTACGAGCAGTACTTC
>.|TRBV7-9|TRBJ1-5|.
CASSLGGALGQPQHF
TGTGCCAGCAGCCTCGGCGGGGCCCTGGGGCAGCCCCAGCATTTT
>.|TRBV15|TRBJ2-7|TRBD2
CATSRGVRRGTYEQYF
TGTGCCACCAGCAGGGGAGTTAGGCGGGGGACCTACGAGCAGTACTTC
>.|TRBV10-2|TRBJ2-1|TRBD2
CASSDLTSGVYNEQFF
TGCGCCAGCAGTGATTTAACTAGCGGAGTTTACAATGAGCAGTTCTTC
>few|TRBV5-4|TRBJ2-2|.
CASSLVSGANTGELFF
TGTGCCAGCAGCTTGGTCTCGGGTGCGAACACCGGGGAGCTGTTTTTT
>.|TRBV5-5|TRBJ2-5|.
CASRGDQETQYF
TGTGCCAGCAGAGGGGACCAAGAGACCCAGTACTTC
>.|TRBV5-6|TRBJ2-7|.
CASSSRSSRVRNEQYF
TGTGCCAGCAGCTCCCGTTCTTCCAGGGTAAGGAACGAGCAGTACTTC
>.|TRBV7-2|TRBJ1-5|TRBD1
CASSSDRTRGNQPQHF
TGTGCCAGCAGCTCGGACAGGACAAGGGGCAATCAGCCCCAGCATTTT
>.|TRBV5-1|TRBJ1-3|.
CASSPGSGNTIYF
TGCGCCAGCAGTCCAGGCTCTGGAAACACCATATATTTT
>.|TRBV6-5|TRBJ2-1|TRBD1
CASSYSGTGGNEQFF
TGTGCCAGCAGTTACTCTGGGACAGGGGGAAATGAGCAGTTCTTC
>.|TRBV5-1|TRBJ1-2|.
CASSLGSGVLIGYTF
TGCGCCAGCAGCTTGGGGTCGGGGGTCCTCATCGGCTACACCTTC
>medium-sized|TRBV9|TRBJ1-2|.
CASSGTGKANYGYTF
TGTGCCAGCAGTGGGACTGGGAAAGCTAACTATGGCTACACCTTC
>.|TRBV10-3|TRBJ1-1|TRBD1
CAISDGTGGSEAFF
TGTGCCATCAGTGACGGGACAGGGGGTTCTGAAGCTTTCTTT
>.|TRBV5-1|TRBJ2-2|TRBD2
CASSLFLAGGPITGELFF
TGCGCCAGCAGCTTGTTTCTAGCGGGAGGGCCGATAACCGGGGAGCTGTTTTTT
>.|TRBV5-1|TRBJ2-5|.
CASMYPGEETQYF
TGCGCCAGCATGTATCCAGGGGAAGAGACCCAGTACTTC
>.|TRBV19|TRBJ2-7|TRBD2
CASSMSPSGYEQYF
TGTGCCAGTAGTATGTCTCCTAGCGGCTACGAGCAGTACTTC
>.|TRBV18|TRBJ2-2|TRBD2
CASSRAGLNTGELFF
TGTGCCAGCTCACGAGCGGGGCTGAACACCGGGGAGCTGTTTTTT
>.|TRBV11-2|TRBJ2-7|TRBD2
CASSLFTGGEQYF
TGTGCCAGCAGCTTATTTACGGGGGGCGAGCAGTACTTC
>.|TRBV4-1|TRBJ2-7|TRBD1
CASSQGTGSTYEQYF
TGCGCCAGCAGCCAAGGGACAGGGTCGACGTACGAGCAGTACTTC
>.|TRBV29-1|TRBJ2-2|TRBD2
CSAPASGVNTGELFF
TGCAGCGCCCCAGCTAGCGGGGTGAACACCGGGGAGCTGTTTTTT
>.|TRBV6-5|TRBJ2-2|.
CASSDTNTGELFF
TGTGCCAGCAGTGACACGAACACCGGGGAGCTGTTTTTT
>.|TRBV11-3|TRBJ1-3|.
CASSLYFPDTIYF
TGTGCCAGCAGCTTATACTTTCCGGACACCATATATTTT
>once|TRBV13|TRBJ2-6|TRBD1
CASSSPKLDRGPSGANVLTF
TGTGCCAGCAGCTCACCTAAACTGGACAGGGGGCCCTCTGGGGCCAACGTCCTGACTTTC
>few|TRBV28|TRBJ2-3|TRBD2
CASSPTRTSGSADTQYF
TGTGCCAGCAGTCCCACGAGGACTAGTGGATCCGCAGATACGCAGTATTTT
>once|TRBV18|TRBJ2-7|.
CASSRGAERSEQYF
TGTGCCAGCTCACGCGGGGCGGAAAGGAGCGAGCAGTACTTC
>.|TRBV15|TRBJ1-5|.
CATSRDRYSNQPQHF
TGTGCCACCAGCAGAGACAGATATAGCAATCAGCCCCAGCATTTT
>.|TRBV27|TRBJ2-7|.
CASSYGQTSYEQYF
TGTGCCAGCAGTTACGGACAGACCTCCTACGAGCAGTACTTC
>.|TRBV6-1|TRBJ2-1|.
CASSDLAAYNEQFF
TGTGCCAGCAGTGACCTAGCAGCCTACAATGAGCAGTTCTTC
>.|TRBV6-1|TRBJ1-5|.
CASSVGEPQHF
TGTGCCAGCAGTGTAGGGGAGCCCCAGCATTTT
>.|TRBV5-4|TRBJ1-3|.
CATGRAGGNTIYF
TGTGCAACAGGCAGGGCAGGTGGAAACACCATATATTTT
>.|TRBV5-1|TRBJ2-7|TRBD2
CASSFSGTSLDEQYF
TGCGCCAGCAGCTTTTCCGGGACTAGCCTCGACGAGCAGTACTTC
>.|TRBV6-1|TRBJ1-2|.
CATRRIGRSYTF
TGTGCCACACGGAGGATCGGACGTAGCTACACCTTC
>.|TRBV6-1|TRBJ2-5|.
CASSDLETQYF
TGTGCCAGCAGTGATCTGGAGACCCAGTACTTC
>.|TRBV10-3|TRBJ1-1|TRBD1
CAIRARDSHEAFF
TGTGCCATCAGGGCCCGGGACAGTCATGAAGCTTTCTTT
>.|TRBV27|TRBJ1-1|.
CASSLLLGRTEAFF
TGTGCCAGCAGTTTACTATTGGGCCGGACTGAAGCTTTCTTT
>.|TRBV7-6|TRBJ2-7|.
CASSLLAPPVLREQYF
TGTGCCAGCAGCTTACTAGCGCCACCCGTTCTTCGCGAGCAGTACTTC